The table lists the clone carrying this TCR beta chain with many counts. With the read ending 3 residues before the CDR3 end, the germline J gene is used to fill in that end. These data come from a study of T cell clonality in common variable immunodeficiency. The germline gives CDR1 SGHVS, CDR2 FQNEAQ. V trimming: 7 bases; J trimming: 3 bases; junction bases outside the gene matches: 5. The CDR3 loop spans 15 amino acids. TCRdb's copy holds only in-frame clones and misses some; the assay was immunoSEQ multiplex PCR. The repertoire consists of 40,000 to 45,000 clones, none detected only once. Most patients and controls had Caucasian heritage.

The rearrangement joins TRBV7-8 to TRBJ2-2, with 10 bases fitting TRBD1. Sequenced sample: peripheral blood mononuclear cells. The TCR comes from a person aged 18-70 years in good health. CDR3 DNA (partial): TGTGCCAGCAACATCGGGACAGGGGACACCGGGGAG. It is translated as CASNIGTGDTGE. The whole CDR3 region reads CASNIGTGDTGELFF.